A single TCR beta chain is shown here with its context. What it binds is unknown. A read error may account for a junction end that differs from germline. Germline V lookup: CDR1 SGHAT, CDR2 FQNNGV. The CDR3 spans 13 residues. Sequencing used immunoSEQ multiplex PCR; TCRdb keeps in-frame clones, though not all of them. This sample has about 170,000 clones, with 92% found just once. This entry comes from a study of T cell responses to AZD1222 COVID-19 vaccine. General study results and limits: Spike was spanned by vaccine-associated CD4 TCRs, with dominance at 160-218 and 743-854. Reports say nearly half of spike-specific TCRs go after unmutated variant regions. Clonal diversity was possibly underestimated, and white British individuals and females predominated among donors.

V and J are TRBV11-2 and TRBJ2-1, with D unclear. The sample here was peripheral blood, taken on day 0 of AZD1222 vaccination. This clonotype originated in an adult in good health. DNA of the CDR3: TGTGCCAGCAGCTTAGATAGGGCACCGCGTAGGCTCTTC. It translates to CASSLDRAPRRLF.